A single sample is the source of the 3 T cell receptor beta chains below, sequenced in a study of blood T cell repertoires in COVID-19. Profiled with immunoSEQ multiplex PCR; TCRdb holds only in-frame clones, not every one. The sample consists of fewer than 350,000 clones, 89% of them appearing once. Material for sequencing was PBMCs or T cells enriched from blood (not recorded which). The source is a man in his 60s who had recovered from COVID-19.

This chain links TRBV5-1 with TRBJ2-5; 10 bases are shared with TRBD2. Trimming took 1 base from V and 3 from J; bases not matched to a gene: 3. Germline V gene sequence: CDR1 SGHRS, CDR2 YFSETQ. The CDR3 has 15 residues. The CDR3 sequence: CASSLPLAGEETQYF. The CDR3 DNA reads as TGCGCCAGCAGCTTGCCCCTAGCGGGAGAAGAGACCCAGTACTTC.

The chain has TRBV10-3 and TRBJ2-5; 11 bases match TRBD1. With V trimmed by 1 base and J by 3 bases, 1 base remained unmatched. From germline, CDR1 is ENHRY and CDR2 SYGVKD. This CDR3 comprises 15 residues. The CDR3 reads CAISEWTGGEETQYF. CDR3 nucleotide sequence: TGTGCCATCAGTGAGTGGACAGGGGGCGAAGAGACCCAGTACTTC.

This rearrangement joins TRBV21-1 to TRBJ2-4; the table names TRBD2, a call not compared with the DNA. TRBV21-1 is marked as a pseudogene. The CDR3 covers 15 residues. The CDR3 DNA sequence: TGTGCCAGCAAAGACCCGGGACTAGGCAAAAACATTCAGTACTTC. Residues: CASKDPGLGKNIQYF.